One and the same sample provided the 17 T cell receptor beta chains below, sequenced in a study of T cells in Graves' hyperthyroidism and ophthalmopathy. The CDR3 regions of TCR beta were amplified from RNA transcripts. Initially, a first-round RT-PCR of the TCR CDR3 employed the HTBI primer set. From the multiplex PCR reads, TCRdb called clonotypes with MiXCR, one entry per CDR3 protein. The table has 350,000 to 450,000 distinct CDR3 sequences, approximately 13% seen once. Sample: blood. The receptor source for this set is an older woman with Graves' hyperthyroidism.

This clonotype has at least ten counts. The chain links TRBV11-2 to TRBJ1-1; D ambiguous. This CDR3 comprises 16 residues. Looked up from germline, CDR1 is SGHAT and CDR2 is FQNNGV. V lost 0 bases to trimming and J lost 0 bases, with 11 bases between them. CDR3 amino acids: CASSLDRRGLNTEAFF. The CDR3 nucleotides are TGTGCCAGCAGCTTAGATAGGAGAGGGCTGAACACTGAAGCTTTCTTT.

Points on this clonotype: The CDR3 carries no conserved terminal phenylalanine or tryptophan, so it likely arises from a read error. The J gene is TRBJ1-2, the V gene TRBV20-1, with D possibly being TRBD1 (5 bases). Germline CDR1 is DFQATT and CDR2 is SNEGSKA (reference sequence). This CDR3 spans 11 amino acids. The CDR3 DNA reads TGCATTTCGACAGCTAACTATGGCTACACCTCC. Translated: CISTANYGYTS.

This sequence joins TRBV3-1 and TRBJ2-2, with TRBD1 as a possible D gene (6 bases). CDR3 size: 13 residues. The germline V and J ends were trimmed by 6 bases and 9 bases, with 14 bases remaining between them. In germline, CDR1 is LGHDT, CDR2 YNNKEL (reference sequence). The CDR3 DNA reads TGTGCCAGCAGGGGGGCTAGGGGCCGGGAGCTGTTTTTT. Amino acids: CASRGARGRELFF.

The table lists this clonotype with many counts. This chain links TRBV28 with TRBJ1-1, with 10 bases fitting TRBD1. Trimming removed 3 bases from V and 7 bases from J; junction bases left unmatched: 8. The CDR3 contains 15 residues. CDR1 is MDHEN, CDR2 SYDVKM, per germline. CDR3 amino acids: CASSLRPGTGVEAFF. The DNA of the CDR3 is TGTGCCAGCAGTTTGCGCCCCGGGACAGGGGTTGAAGCTTTCTTT.

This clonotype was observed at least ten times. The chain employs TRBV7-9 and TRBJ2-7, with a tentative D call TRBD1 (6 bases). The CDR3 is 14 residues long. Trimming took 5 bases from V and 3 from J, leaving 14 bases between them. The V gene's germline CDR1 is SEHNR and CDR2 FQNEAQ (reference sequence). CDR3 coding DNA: TGTGCCAGCAGCCGAGGGGACAACGACTACGAGCAGTACTTC. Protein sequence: CASSRGDNDYEQYF.

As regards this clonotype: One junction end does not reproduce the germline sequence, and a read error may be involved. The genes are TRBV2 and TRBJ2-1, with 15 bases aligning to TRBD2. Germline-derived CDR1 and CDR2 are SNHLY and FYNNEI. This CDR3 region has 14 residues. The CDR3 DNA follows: TGTGCCAGCAGAGGACTAGCGGGAGGGAGAAGGCAGTCCTTC. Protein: CASRGLAGGRRQSF.

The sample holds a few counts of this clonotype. For the CDR3, the DNA is TGCAGTGCTAGAGTTGACATTATACGACCGGGACTAGCCTCTAATGAGCAGTTCTTC. Residues: CSARVDIIRPGLASNEQFF. J is TRBJ2-1 and V is TRBV20-1; the match to TRBD2 covers 9 bases. This CDR3 is 19 amino acids long. Trimming at V came to 1 base and at J to 7 bases, leaving 20 bases not matched to a gene. Germline CDR1 is DFQATT and CDR2 is SNEGSKA (reference sequence).

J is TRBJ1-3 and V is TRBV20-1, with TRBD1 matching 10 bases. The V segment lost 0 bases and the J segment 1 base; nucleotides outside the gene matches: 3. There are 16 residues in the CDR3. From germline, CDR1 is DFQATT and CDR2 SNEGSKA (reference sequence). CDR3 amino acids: CSARETGGESGNTIYF. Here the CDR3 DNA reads TGCAGTGCTAGAGAGACAGGGGGCGAGTCTGGAAACACCATATATTTT.

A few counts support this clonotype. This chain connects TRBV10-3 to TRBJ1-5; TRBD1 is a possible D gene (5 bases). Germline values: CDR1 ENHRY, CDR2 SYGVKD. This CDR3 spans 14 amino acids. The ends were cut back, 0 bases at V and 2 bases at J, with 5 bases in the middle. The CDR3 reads CAISESGGNQPQHF. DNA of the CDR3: TGTGCCATCAGTGAGTCAGGGGGCAATCAGCCCCAGCATTTT.

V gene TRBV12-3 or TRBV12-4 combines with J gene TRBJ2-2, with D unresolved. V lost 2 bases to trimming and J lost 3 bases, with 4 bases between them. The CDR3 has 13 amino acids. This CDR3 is CASSLFDTGELFF. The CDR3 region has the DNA TGTGCCAGCAGTTTATTTGACACCGGGGAGCTGTTTTTT.

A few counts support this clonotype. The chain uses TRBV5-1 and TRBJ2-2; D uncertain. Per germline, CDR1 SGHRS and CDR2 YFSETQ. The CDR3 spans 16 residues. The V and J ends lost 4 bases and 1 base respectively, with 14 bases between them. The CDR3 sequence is CASSATPTKNTGELFF. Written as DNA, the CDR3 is TGCGCCAGCAGCGCCACACCCACTAAGAACACCGGGGAGCTGTTTTTT.

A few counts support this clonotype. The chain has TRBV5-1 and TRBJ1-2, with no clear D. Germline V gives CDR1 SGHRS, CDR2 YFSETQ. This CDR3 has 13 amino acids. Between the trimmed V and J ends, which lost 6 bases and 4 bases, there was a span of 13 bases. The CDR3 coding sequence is TGCGCCAGCACCTTTTCGGCGGCCTATGGCTACACCTTC. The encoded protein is CASTFSAAYGYTF.

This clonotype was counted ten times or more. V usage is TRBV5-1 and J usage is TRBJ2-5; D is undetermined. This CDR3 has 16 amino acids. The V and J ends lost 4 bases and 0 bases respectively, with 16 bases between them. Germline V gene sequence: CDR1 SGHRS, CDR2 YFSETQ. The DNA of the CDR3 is TGCGCCAGCAGCGGCGCGGTGGTGGGAAACCAAGAGACCCAGTACTTC. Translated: CASSGAVVGNQETQYF. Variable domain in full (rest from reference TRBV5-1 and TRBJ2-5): KAGVTQTPRYLIKTRGQQVTLSCSPISGHRSVSWYQQTPGQGLQFLFEYFSETQRNKGNFPGRFSGRQFSNSRSEMNVSTLELGDSALYLCASSGAVVGNQETQYFGPGTRLLVL.

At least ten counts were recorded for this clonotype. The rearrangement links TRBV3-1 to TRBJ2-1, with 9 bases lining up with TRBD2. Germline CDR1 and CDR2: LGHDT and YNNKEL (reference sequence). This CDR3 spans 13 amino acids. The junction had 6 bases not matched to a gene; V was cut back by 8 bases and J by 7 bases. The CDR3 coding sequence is TGTGCCAGCGCTCGGCTAGCGGGGAATGAGCAGTTCTTC. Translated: CASARLAGNEQFF.

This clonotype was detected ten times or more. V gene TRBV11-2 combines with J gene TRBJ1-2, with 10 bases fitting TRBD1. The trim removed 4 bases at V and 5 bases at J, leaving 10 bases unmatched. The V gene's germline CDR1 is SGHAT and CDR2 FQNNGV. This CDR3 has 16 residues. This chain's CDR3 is CASSSDPGTGAYGYTF. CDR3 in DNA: TGTGCCAGCAGCTCTGATCCCGGGACAGGGGCATATGGCTACACCTTC.

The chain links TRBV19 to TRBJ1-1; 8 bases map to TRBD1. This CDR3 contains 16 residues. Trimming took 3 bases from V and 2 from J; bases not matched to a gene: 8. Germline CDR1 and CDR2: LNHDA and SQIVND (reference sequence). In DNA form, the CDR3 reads TGTGCCAGTAGTATTGGAGGGGACAGGCGTAACACTGAAGCTTTCTTT. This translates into CASSIGGDRRNTEAFF.

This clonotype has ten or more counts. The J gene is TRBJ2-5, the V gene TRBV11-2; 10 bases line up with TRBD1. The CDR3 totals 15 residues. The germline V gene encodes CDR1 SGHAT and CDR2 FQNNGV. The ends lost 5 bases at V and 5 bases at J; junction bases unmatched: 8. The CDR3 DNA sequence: TGTGCCAGCAGCCCGTGGGGACAGGGGCGCGAGACCCAGTACTTC. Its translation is CASSPWGQGRETQYF.